One sample yielded the 21 T cell receptor beta chains listed below, sequenced in a study of Tregs in tolerant kidney transplant recipients. Generated by immunoSEQ multiplex PCR, the TCRdb table keeps only in-frame clones and is missing some. The sample table sets out about 48,000 clones. The sample here was CD4+ T cells from blood, taken before the transplant. The receptors stem from a human donor who received a combined kidney and bone marrow transplant.

A remark on this clone: Mismatch with germline at one junction end may stem from a read error. The sequence runs out 3 residues before the end of the CDR3; the remainder is reconstructed from the germline J gene. This rearrangement joins TRBV20-1 to TRBJ2-7, with 10 bases matching TRBD1. Germline values: CDR1 DFQATT, CDR2 SNEGSKA (reference sequence). This CDR3 has 12 amino acids. The CDR3 bases that were read are TGCAGTGCTGGAGACAGGGGGCTCGAG. This encodes CSAGDRGLE. The full CDR3 protein is CSAGDRGLEQYF.

In regard to this clone: The CDR3 end is not reached by the read, which stops 3 residues before it; the germline J gene fills it in. The chain couples TRBV5-1 to TRBJ1-5; D is perhaps TRBD1 (6 bases). Germline loops: CDR1 SGHRS, CDR2 YFSETQ. V lost 4 bases to trimming and J lost 2 bases, with 13 bases between them. The CDR3 length is 15 residues. This CDR3 reads CASSSGGLRNQPQHF. The DNA read from the CDR3 is TGCGCCAGCAGCAGCGGGGGGCTGCGCAATCAGCCC. The full variable domain, in which reference TRBV5-1 and TRBJ1-5 provide the parts outside the CDR3, is KAGVTQTPRYLIKTRGQQVTLSCSPISGHRSVSWYQQTPGQGLQFLFEYFSETQRNKGNFPGRFSGRQFSNSRSEMNVSTLELGDSALYLCASSSGGLRNQPQHFGDGTRLSIL.

A note on this clone: The CDR3 end lies 3 residues beyond the end of the read and is filled in from the germline J gene. The J gene is TRBJ2-5, the V gene TRBV7-3; D perhaps matches TRBD2 (6 bases). V shed 0 bases and J shed 3 bases, with 14 bases lying between them. The germline V gene has CDR1 SGHTA and CDR2 FQGTGA. This CDR3 spans 16 amino acids. The covered CDR3 bases are TGTGCCAGCAGCTTAACTCCAGCGGGTGGGAAAGAGACC. It specifies CASSLTPAGGKET. The whole CDR3 protein reads CASSLTPAGGKETQYF. The full variable domain, completed using reference TRBV7-3 and TRBJ2-5, is GAGVSQTPSNKVTEKGKYVELRCDPISGHTALYWYRQSLGQGPEFLIYFQGTGAADDSGLPNDRFFAVRPEGSVSTLKIQRTERGDSAVYLCASSLTPAGGKETQYFGPGTRLLVL.

In the case of this clone: Read data end 3 residues before the CDR3 end; the end is taken from the germline J gene. The J gene is TRBJ2-7, the V gene TRBV11-2, with D perhaps TRBD2 (6 bases). Germline CDR1 is SGHAT and CDR2 is FQNNGV. The CDR3 contains 13 residues. V dropped 0 bases and J dropped 5 bases, with 8 bases sitting between them. The CDR3: CASSLDRGNEQYF. The sequenced CDR3 bases are TGTGCCAGCAGCTTAGATCGCGGGAACGAG.

The CDR3 protein is CASSPDGWTEAFF. Partial CDR3 DNA: TGTGCCAGCAGCCCTGACGGGTGGACTGAA. This chain links TRBV7-9 with TRBJ1-1; D gene uncertain. Coverage ceases 3 residues before the CDR3 finishes, and the germline J gene fills in the end. The germline V gene encodes CDR1 SEHNR and CDR2 FQNEAQ (reference sequence). The CDR3 sequence is 13 residues long. V was trimmed by 5 bases and J by 5 bases, leaving 12 bases between them.

CDR3 in amino acids: CASSARGDYEQYF. The CDR3 DNA, read in part, is TGTGCCAGCTCAGCCAGGGGGGACTACGAG. The chain recombines TRBV18 with TRBJ2-7, with a tentative D call TRBD1 (7 bases). The read ends 3 residues shy of where the CDR3 ends; the end is completed using the germline J gene. The CDR3 extends over 13 amino acids. V was trimmed by 5 bases and J by 3 bases, leaving 11 bases between them. Germline CDR1 KGHSH, CDR2 LQKENI.

Notes on this clone: The read ends 3 residues shy of where the CDR3 ends; the end is completed using the germline J gene. The genes are TRBV6-2 or TRBV6-3 and TRBJ2-3; D might be TRBD2 (6 bases). V dropped 7 bases and J dropped 2 bases, with 16 bases sitting between them. This CDR3 is 15 amino acids long. Germline lookup yields CDR1 MNHEY and CDR2 SVGEGT. The CDR3 sequence is CASNTGGGHTDTQYF. The part of the CDR3 DNA that was read is TGTGCCAGCAACACCGGGGGAGGCCACACAGATACG.

In the case of this clone: The read finishes 3 residues shy of the CDR3 end, and the germline J gene is used to complete it. V gene TRBV30 combines with J gene TRBJ2-3; tentatively, D is TRBD2 (5 bases). V lost 3 bases and J 2 bases, leaving 12 bases between the germline ends. The CDR3 consists of 14 residues. From germline, CDR1 is GTSNPN and CDR2 SVGIG (reference sequence). The CDR3 protein is CAWRPAGPTDTQYF. The sequenced CDR3 bases are TGTGCCTGGAGACCGGCGGGTCCCACAGATACG.

With respect to this clone: The DNA ends 3 residues before the CDR3 does, and the rest of the CDR3 is filled in from the germline J gene. This chain connects TRBV7-2 to TRBJ2-1; 9 positions match TRBD2. Trimming took 5 bases from V and 5 from J; bases not matched to a gene: 7. The CDR3 is 15 residues long. Germline V gene data show CDR1 as SGHTA and CDR2 as FQGNSA. The CDR3: CASSLLAGGNNEQFF. The part of the CDR3 DNA that was read is TGTGCCAGCAGCCTACTGGCGGGAGGGAACAATGAG.

With regard to this clone: The read comes to an end 3 residues before the CDR3 does, leaving the germline J gene to fill in the end. V is TRBV30 and J is TRBJ1-1; D is possibly TRBD1 (6 bases). Trimming left V 1 base short and J 0 bases short, with 27 bases between. The V gene's germline CDR1 is GTSNPN and CDR2 SVGIG (reference sequence). The CDR3 spans 20 residues. CDR3 bases read: TGTGCCTGGAGTGATCCCTCCGTGGACAGCCTTATGCGCCTGAACACTGAA. Translated, it gives CAWSDPSVDSLMRLNTE. The full CDR3 is CAWSDPSVDSLMRLNTEAFF.

About this clone itself: Read data end 3 residues before the CDR3 end; the end is taken from the germline J gene. The V call is TRBV20-1, the J call TRBJ1-4; 8 bases are a match to TRBD1. V gave up 6 bases and J gave up 5 bases; unmatched junction bases: 8. The CDR3 sequence is 14 residues long. CDR1 DFQATT and CDR2 SNEGSKA come from the germline V gene (reference sequence). The CDR3 loop is CSASRTGINEKLFF. The sequenced CDR3 bases are TGCAGTGCCAGTCGGACAGGGATAAATGAAAAA.

As to this clone: The sequenced fragment ends 3 residues before the CDR3 boundary, so the rest is inferred from the germline J gene. V and J are TRBV6-2 or TRBV6-3 and TRBJ2-7; 9 bases align to TRBD1. The CDR3 has 13 residues. Germline V gene sequence: CDR1 MNHEY, CDR2 SVGEGT. The trim removed 7 bases at V and 6 bases at J, leaving 7 bases unmatched. CDR3 in amino acids: CASTDRGTGEQYF. Partial CDR3 DNA: TGTGCCAGCACCGACAGGGGGACGGGCGAG.

With regard to this clone: The read is 3 residues too short to cover the CDR3 end, so that end is filled in from the germline J gene. This rearrangement joins TRBV28 to TRBJ1-4; TRBD1 matches 8 bases. V lost 4 bases, J lost 5 bases, and 3 bases stayed unmatched. The germline V gene encodes CDR1 MDHEN and CDR2 SYDVKM. This CDR3 has 14 residues. The covered CDR3 bases are TGTGCCAGCAGTTCACAGGGGGTAAATGAAAAA. It specifies CASSSQGVNEK. The CDR3 in its entirety is CASSSQGVNEKLFF.

Concerning this clone itself: The CDR3 goes on 3 residues after the read ends, and that part is filled in from the germline J gene. V usage is TRBV5-5 and J usage is TRBJ2-7; tentatively, D is TRBD2 (5 bases). This CDR3 has 14 amino acids. The V end lost 2 bases, the J end lost 3 bases, and 12 bases lay between the germline ends. Germline V lookup: CDR1 SGHKS, CDR2 YYEKEE (reference sequence). The CDR3 bases that were read are TGTGCCAGCAGCTTCGGTCTAGGAGGCTACGAG. The encoded protein is CASSFGLGGYE. The CDR3 as a whole reads CASSFGLGGYEQYF.

As regards this clone: The sequence runs out 3 residues before the end of the CDR3; the remainder is reconstructed from the germline J gene. V is TRBV7-3 and J is TRBJ2-1; 9 bases match TRBD1. The ends lost 5 bases at V and 7 bases at J; junction bases unmatched: 12. The CDR3 contains 16 residues. CDR1 and CDR2 from the germline V gene are SGHTA and FQGTGA. The CDR3 is CASSPGQGRLRNEQFF. The part of the CDR3 DNA that was read is TGTGCCAGCAGCCCCGGACAGGGGAGGCTGCGAAATGAG. The full variable domain, with the rest looked up from reference TRBV7-3 and TRBJ2-1, is GAGVSQTPSNKVTEKGKYVELRCDPISGHTALYWYRQSLGQGPEFLIYFQGTGAADDSGLPNDRFFAVRPEGSVSTLKIQRTERGDSAVYLCASSPGQGRLRNEQFFGPGTRLTVL.

CDR3 bases read: TGTGCCAGCAGCTTAGAAATCAGCTACGAG. It is translated as CASSLEISYE. The CDR3 in its entirety is CASSLEISYEQYF. This chain links TRBV7-8 with TRBJ2-7; D is unclear. The missing CDR3 end, 3 residues past where the read stops, is filled in from the germline J gene. Trimming shortened V by 1 base and J by 3 bases, and 7 bases separated the two germline ends. This CDR3 is 13 amino acids long. Germline loops: CDR1 SGHVS, CDR2 FQNEAQ.

As concerns this clone: The CDR3 end is not reached by the read, which stops 3 residues before it; the germline J gene fills it in. The chain carries TRBV5-1 and TRBJ2-1; TRBD2 aligns across 13 bases. CDR3 length equals 15 residues. CDR1 and CDR2 (germline): SGHRS, YFSETQ. J was trimmed by 7 bases and V by 4 bases; bases with no gene match: 5. CDR3 in amino acids: CASSTGLAGLNEQFF. The part of the CDR3 DNA that was read is TGCGCCAGCAGCACGGGACTAGCGGGATTAAATGAG.

With respect to this clone: With the read ending 3 residues before the CDR3 end, the germline J gene is used to fill in that end. This chain links TRBV19 with TRBJ2-1; 12 bases are shared with TRBD2. Germline values: CDR1 LNHDA, CDR2 SQIVND (reference sequence). The CDR3 covers 16 residues. V gave up 4 bases and J gave up 3 bases; unmatched junction bases: 4. CDR3 bases read: TGTGCCAGTAGTAGGAGACTAGCGGGGGACTACAATGAG. Its protein is CASSRRLAGDYNE. The full CDR3 reads CASSRRLAGDYNEQFF.

Note on this clone: The read ends 3 residues before the CDR3 terminus; that terminus is restored from the germline J gene. V and J are TRBV29-1 and TRBJ2-2, with 8 bases identical to TRBD2. V shed 7 bases and J 5 bases; nucleotides not matched to a gene: 6. CDR3 length: 13 amino acids. The germline gives CDR1 SQVTM, CDR2 ANQGSEA. The CDR3 reads CSARAGVTGELFF. The CDR3 DNA, read in part, is TGCAGCGCCCGAGCGGGAGTAACCGGGGAG.

About this clone itself: The CDR3 end is not reached by the read, which stops 3 residues before it; the germline J gene fills it in. V is TRBV30 and J is TRBJ1-3; D gene ambiguous. Germline-derived CDR1 and CDR2 are GTSNPN and SVGIG (reference sequence). Trimming left V 4 bases short and J 2 bases short, with 9 bases between. The CDR3 extends over 13 amino acids. The CDR3 bases that were read are TGTGCCTGGATCCCCCCTCCTGGAAACACC. Protein sequence: CAWIPPPGNT. The full CDR3 sequence reads CAWIPPPGNTIYF. Full variable domain (remainder filled in from reference TRBV30 and TRBJ1-3): SQTIHQWPATLVQPVGSPLSLECTVEGTSNPNLYWYRQAAGRGLQLLFYSVGIGQISSEVPQNLSASRPQDRQFILSSKKLLLSDSGFYLCAWIPPPGNTIYFGEGSWLTVV.

Concerning this clone itself: The CDR3 end is not reached by the read, which stops 3 residues before it; the germline J gene fills it in. The chain couples TRBV19 to TRBJ1-5, with 9 bases aligning to TRBD1. Trimming took 10 bases from V and 4 from J; bases not matched to a gene: 8. Germline CDR1 LNHDA, CDR2 SQIVND (reference sequence). This CDR3 has 14 residues. CDR3 region: CATSETGGNQPQHF. CDR3 DNA (partial): TGTGCCACATCCGAGACAGGGGGGAATCAGCCC. The whole variable domain, filled in from reference TRBV19 and TRBJ1-5, reads DGGITQSPKYLFRKEGQNVTLSCEQNLNHDAMYWYRQDPGQGLRLIYYSQIVNDFQKGDIAEGYSVSREKKESFPLTVTSAQKNPTAFYLCATSETGGNQPQHFGDGTRLSIL.